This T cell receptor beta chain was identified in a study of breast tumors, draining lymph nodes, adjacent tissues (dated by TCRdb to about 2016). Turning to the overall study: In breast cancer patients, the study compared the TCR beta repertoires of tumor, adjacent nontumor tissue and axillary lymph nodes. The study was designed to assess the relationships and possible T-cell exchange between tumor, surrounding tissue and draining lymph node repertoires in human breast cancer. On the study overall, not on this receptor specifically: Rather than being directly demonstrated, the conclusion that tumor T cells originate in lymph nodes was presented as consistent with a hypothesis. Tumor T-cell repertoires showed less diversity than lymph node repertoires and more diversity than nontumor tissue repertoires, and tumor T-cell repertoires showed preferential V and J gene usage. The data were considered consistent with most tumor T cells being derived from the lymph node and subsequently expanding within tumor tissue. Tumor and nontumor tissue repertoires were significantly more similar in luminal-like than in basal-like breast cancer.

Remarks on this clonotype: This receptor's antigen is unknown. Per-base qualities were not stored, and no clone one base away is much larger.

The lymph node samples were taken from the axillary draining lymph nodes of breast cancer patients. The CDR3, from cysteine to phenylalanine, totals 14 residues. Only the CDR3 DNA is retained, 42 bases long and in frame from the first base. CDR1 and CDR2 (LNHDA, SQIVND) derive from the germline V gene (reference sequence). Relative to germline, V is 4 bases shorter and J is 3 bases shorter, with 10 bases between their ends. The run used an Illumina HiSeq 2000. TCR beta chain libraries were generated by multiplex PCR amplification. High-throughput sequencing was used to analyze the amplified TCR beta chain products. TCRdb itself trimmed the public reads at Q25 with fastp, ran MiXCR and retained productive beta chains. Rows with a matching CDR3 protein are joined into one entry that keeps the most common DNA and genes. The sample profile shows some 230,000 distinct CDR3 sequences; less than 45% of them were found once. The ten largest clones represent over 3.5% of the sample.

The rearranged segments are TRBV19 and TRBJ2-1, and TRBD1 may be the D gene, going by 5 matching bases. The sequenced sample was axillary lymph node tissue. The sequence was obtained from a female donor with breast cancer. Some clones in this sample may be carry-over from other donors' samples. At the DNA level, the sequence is TGTGCCAGTAGTACCGCTAGGGGCTACAATGAGCAGTTCTTC. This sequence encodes CASSTARGYNEQFF.